This T cell receptor (beta chain) was recorded in a study of blood T cell repertoires in COVID-19. As for the study in general: Whether acute or convalescent, the COVID-19 samples came from the United States, Italy and Spain. The analysed material was cDNA or gDNA that came from T cells, B-cell-depleted T cells, or PBMCs.

Per the germline V gene, CDR1 is SGHRS and CDR2 is YFSETQ. V gave up 3 bases and J gave up 2 bases; unmatched junction bases: 5. There are 15 residues in the CDR3. Per the original methods: The assay estimated nucleated cells by amplifying reference gene primers. Sequenced by immunoSEQ multiplex PCR; TCRdb stores in-frame clones only, minus some. V and J calls and clone size come straight from that table; D and trimming were deduced from the DNA. This sample yields around 140,000 clones, of which 60% to 85% are seen a single time; about 15% belongs to the top ten. The sequenced sample consisted of peripheral blood. The chain joins TRBV5-1 to TRBJ2-5; 9 positions match TRBD1. The TCR comes from a man in his forties or fifties with acute or convalescent COVID-19. For the CDR3, the DNA is TGCGCCAGCAGCTGGGGACAGGGCTTTCAAGAGACCCAGTACTTC. Protein: CASSWGQGFQETQYF.